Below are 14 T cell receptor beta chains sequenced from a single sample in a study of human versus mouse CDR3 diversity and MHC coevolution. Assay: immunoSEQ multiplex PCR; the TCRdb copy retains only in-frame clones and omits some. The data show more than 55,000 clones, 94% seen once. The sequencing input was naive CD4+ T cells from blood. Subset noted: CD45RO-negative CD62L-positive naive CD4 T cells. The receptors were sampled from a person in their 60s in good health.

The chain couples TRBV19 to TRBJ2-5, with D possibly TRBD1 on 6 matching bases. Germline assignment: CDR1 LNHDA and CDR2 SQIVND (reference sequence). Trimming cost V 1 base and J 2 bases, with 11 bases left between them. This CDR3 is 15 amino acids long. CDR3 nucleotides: TGTGCCAGTAGTATAGGGGGGCCGAAACAAGAGACCCAGTACTTC. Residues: CASSIGGPKQETQYF.

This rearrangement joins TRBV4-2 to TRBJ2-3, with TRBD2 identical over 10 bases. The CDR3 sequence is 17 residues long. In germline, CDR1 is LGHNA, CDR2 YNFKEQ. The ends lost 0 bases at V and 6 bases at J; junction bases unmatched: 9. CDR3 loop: CASSQEGGAGGPDTQYF. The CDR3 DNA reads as TGTGCCAGCAGCCAAGAAGGCGGAGCGGGAGGGCCGGATACGCAGTATTTT.

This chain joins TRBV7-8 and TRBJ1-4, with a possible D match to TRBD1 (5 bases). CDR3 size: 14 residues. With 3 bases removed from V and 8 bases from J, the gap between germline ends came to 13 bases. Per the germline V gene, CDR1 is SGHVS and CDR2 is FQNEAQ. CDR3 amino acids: CASSFNSAGEKLFF. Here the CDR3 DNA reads TGTGCCAGCAGCTTTAACAGTGCAGGGGAAAAACTGTTTTTT.

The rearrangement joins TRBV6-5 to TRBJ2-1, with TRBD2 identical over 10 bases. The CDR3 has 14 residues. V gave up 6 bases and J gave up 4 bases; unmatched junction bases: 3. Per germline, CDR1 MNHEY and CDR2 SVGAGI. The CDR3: CASSRTSGYNEQFF. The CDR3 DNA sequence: TGTGCCAGCAGCCGGACTAGCGGTTACAATGAGCAGTTCTTC.

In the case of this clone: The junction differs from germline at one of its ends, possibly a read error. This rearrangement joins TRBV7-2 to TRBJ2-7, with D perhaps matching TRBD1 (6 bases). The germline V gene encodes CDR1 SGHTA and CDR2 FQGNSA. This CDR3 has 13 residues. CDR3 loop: CASRRPGQGQVNF. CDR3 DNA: TGTGCCAGCAGGCGACCGGGACAAGGTCAGGTGAACTTC.

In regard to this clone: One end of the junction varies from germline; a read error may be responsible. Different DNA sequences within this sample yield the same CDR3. The CDR3 sequence: CAISVGQGANNYGYTF. The CDR3, as DNA: TGTGCCATCAGTGTGGGACAGGGGGCGAATAACTATGGTTACACCTTC. The chain joins TRBV10-3 to TRBJ1-2, with 12 positions matching TRBD1. CDR1 ENHRY and CDR2 SYGVKD come from the germline V gene. The CDR3 covers 16 residues.

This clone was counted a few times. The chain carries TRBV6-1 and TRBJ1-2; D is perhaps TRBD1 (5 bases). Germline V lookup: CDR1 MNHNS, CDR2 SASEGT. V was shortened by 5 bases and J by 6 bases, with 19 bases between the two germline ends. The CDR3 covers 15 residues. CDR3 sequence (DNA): TGTGCCAGCAGTTCCGTGGAGACAGCGGGAGATGGCTACACCTTC. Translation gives CASSSVETAGDGYTF.

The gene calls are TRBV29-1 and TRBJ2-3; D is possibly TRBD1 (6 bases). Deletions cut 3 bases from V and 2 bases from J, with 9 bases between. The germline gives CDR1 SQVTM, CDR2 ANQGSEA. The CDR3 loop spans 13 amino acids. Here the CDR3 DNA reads TGCAGCGTTGATACAGGGACCACAGATACGCAGTATTTT. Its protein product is CSVDTGTTDTQYF.

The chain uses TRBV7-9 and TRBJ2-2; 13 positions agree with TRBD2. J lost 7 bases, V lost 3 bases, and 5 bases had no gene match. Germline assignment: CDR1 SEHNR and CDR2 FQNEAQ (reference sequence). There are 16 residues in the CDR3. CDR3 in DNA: TGTGCCAGCAGCTTGGGGGGACTAGCGGGAATCGGGGAGCTGTTTTTT. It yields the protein CASSLGGLAGIGELFF.

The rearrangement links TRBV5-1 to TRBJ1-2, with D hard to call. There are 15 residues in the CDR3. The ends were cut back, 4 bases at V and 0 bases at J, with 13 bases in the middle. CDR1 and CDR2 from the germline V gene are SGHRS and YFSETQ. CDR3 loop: CASSPRLTTNYGYTF. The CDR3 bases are TGCGCCAGCAGCCCTCGCCTCACAACTAACTATGGCTACACCTTC.

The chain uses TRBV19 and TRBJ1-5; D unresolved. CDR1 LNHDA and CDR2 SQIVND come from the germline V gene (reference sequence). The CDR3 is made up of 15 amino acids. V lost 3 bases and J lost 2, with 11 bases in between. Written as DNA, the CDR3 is TGTGCCAGTAGTATCGGGGTAGACGGCAATCAGCCCCAGCATTTT. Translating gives CASSIGVDGNQPQHF.

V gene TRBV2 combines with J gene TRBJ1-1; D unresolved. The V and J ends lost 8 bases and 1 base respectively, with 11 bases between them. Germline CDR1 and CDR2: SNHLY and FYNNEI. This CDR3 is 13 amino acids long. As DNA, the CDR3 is TGTGCCAGCGCCGGGATAGCGAACACTGAAGCTTTCTTT. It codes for CASAGIANTEAFF.

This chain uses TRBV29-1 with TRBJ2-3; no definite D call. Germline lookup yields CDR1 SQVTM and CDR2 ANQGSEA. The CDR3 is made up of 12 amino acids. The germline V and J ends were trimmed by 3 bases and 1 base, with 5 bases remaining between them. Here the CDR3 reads CSVDQGTDTQYF. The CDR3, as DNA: TGCAGCGTTGATCAGGGCACAGATACGCAGTATTTT.

The CDR3 spells CASSRGGRNEQYF. Written as DNA, the CDR3 is TGTGCCAGTAGTAGGGGGGGACGAAACGAGCAGTACTTC. The chain links TRBV19 to TRBJ2-7, with 7 bases identical to TRBD2. Germline V lookup: CDR1 LNHDA, CDR2 SQIVND (reference sequence). The trim removed 4 bases at V and 5 bases at J, leaving 5 bases unmatched. The CDR3 contains 13 residues.